This T cell receptor (beta chain) is drawn from a study of graft-versus-host responses after intestinal transplantation. Germline V CDR1 and CDR2: SGDLS, YYNGEE. The CDR3 is made up of 15 amino acids. V dropped 5 bases and J dropped 7; count of bases not matched to a gene: 10. TCRdb keeps only in-frame clones here, not all; method: immunoSEQ multiplex PCR. The repertoire has more than 90,000 clones, 90% to 95% of them found once; the top ten carry 1.2%. About this clone: Its matching antigen is unknown.

The J gene is TRBJ2-1, the V gene TRBV9; 9 nucleotides agree with TRBD1. This TCR came from a human donor who was the organ donor for an intestinal transplant. The source was unstimulated CD8+ T cells sorted from spleen or lymph node cells, collected before transplant. The CDR3, as DNA: TGTGCCAGCAGTCCCGGGACAGGGTCTCAGAATGAGCAGTTCTTC. Translation gives CASSPGTGSQNEQFF.